The rows below give T cell receptor beta chains drawn from one sample of a study of early T cells in non-severe SARS-CoV-2 infection. TCRdb recomputed calls from the 5' RACE reads with MiXCR, one row per CDR3 protein. The sample includes roughly 33,000 distinct CDR3 sequences, about 4.7% of them seen just once. The sequenced sample was whole blood. These receptors were obtained from an adult who was a healthcare worker with PCR-confirmed SARS-CoV-2 infection or an uninfected control (not recorded which). Each CDR3 is given with its conserved first and last residue. The D gene is left open where the match is weak. Part of the rows lack a size; the others show once, few, many or a class for expanded clones.

D gene | J gene | V gene | clone size | CDR3 DNA | CDR3 protein
- | TRBJ1-2 | TRBV30 | many | TGTGCCTGGATCTATACAGGGATGGGTTTTGATGGCTACACCTTC | CAWIYTGMGFDGYTF
- | TRBJ1-2 | TRBV12-3/TRBV12-4 | few | TGTGCCAGCAGTTTTCGACAGATTATTAATGGCTACACCTTC | CASSFRQIINGYTF
- | TRBJ2-7 | TRBV7-9 | many | TGTGCCAGCAGCTTGGTTACCTACGAGCAGTACTTC | CASSLVTYEQYF
- | TRBJ1-3 | TRBV28 | many | TGTGCCAGCAGTCCGAGCCACTCTGGAAACACCATATATTTT | CASSPSHSGNTIYF
- | TRBJ2-1 | TRBV5-1 | - | TGCGCCAGCAGCCTATCCGGGGAGCAGTTCTTC | CASSLSGEQFF
- | TRBJ2-3 | TRBV5-6 | - | TGTGCCTCTTCGGGCTCTCGACCGGATACGCAGTATTTT | CASSGSRPDTQYF
TRBD1 | TRBJ1-2 | TRBV29-1 | many | TGCAGCGTTGAAGACCGACAGGGCAACTATGGCTACACCTTC | CSVEDRQGNYGYTF
- | TRBJ1-1 | TRBV7-9 | many | TGTGCCAGCACCAGATTCCGGGGGCGCCAGAACACTGAAGCTTTCTTT | CASTRFRGRQNTEAFF
- | TRBJ2-7 | TRBV5-1 | medium-sized | TGCGCCAGCAGCCCGGATTATAGGGCCTACGAGCAGTACTTC | CASSPDYRAYEQYF
- | TRBJ1-6 | TRBV15 | many | TGTGCCACCAGCAGAGATTTCGGCAGGAGTAATTCACCCCTCCACTTT | CATSRDFGRSNSPLHF
TRBD2 | TRBJ2-5 | TRBV11-2 | medium-sized | TGTGCCAGCAGCCTCTCCGCCGGGAGGCAAGAGACCCAGTACTTC | CASSLSAGRQETQYF
- | TRBJ1-1 | TRBV18 | medium-sized | TGTGCCAGCTCACCAAACAGGAACACTGAAGCTTTCTTT | CASSPNRNTEAFF
- | TRBJ1-2 | TRBV6-1 | few | TGTGCCAGCAGTGAAGGGAATGTATATGGCTACACCTTC | CASSEGNVYGYTF
- | TRBJ2-5 | TRBV20-1 | many | TGCAGTGCTAGAGCCCCCCGGAGCGGACAAGAGACCCAGTACTTC | CSARAPRSGQETQYF
- | TRBJ2-5 | TRBV7-6 | - | TGTGCCAGCAGCTTAGAGGTCTCCTGGGGAGAGACCCAGTACTTC | CASSLEVSWGETQYF
- | TRBJ2-2 | TRBV11-2 | few | TGTGCCAGCAGCCCCCCTCGGGAGCTGTTTTTT | CASSPPRELFF
- | TRBJ1-1 | TRBV12-3/TRBV12-4 | many | TGTGCCAGCAGTTTCAGGGGATGGGACACTGAAGCTTTCTTT | CASSFRGWDTEAFF
TRBD1 | TRBJ2-7 | TRBV29-1 | many | TGCAGCGTTGAAGAAGGGGGCGACGAGCAGTACTTC | CSVEEGGDEQYF
- | TRBJ1-2 | TRBV6-6 | - | TGTGCCAGCAGTTACGGCGGGCCCCTTAACTCCAACACCTTC | CASSYGGPLNSNTF
- | TRBJ1-3 | TRBV11-2 | few | TGTGCCAGCAGTACCCGTTGGTCCAAGGAGGAAAACACCATATATTTT | CASSTRWSKEENTIYF
- | TRBJ2-3 | TRBV2 | - | TGTGCCAGCAGTGATCTACTAGCAGATACGCAGTATTTT | CASSDLLADTQYF
- | TRBJ2-7 | TRBV7-8 | many | TGTGCCAGCAGCCAGGGCACCGAGCAGTACTTC | CASSQGTEQYF
- | TRBJ1-2 | TRBV3-1 | few | TGTGCCAGCAGCCCCTGGGACGGACCTAACTATGGCTACACCTTC | CASSPWDGPNYGYTF
TRBD1 | TRBJ2-1 | TRBV6-2/TRBV6-3 | - | TGTGCCAGCAGTTACTCGGGGACAGGGTACAATGAGCAGTTCTTC | CASSYSGTGYNEQFF
TRBD2 | TRBJ2-3 | TRBV5-5 | many | TGTGCCAGCAGCTTTCATAGCGGGGGCACAGATACGCAGTATTTT | CASSFHSGGTDTQYF
- | TRBJ1-1 | TRBV7-2 | many | TGTGCCAGCAGCTCCCAGACAGGCTTCGAAGCTTTCTTT | CASSSQTGFEAFF
- | TRBJ1-4 | TRBV12-3/TRBV12-4 | many | TGTGCCAGCAGGGAGGGGGGCTGGGAAAAACTGTTTTTT | CASREGGWEKLFF
- | TRBJ2-5 | TRBV6-6 | many | TGTGCCAGCAGTCCACTAACTGATCAAGAGACCCAGTACTTC | CASSPLTDQETQYF
- | TRBJ1-5 | TRBV6-1 | many | TGTGCCAGCAGTTGGGGGTCACAAGGCAATCAGCCCCAGCATTTT | CASSWGSQGNQPQHF
- | TRBJ1-2 | TRBV20-1 | - | TGCAGTGCTAGGACCCCCGCCCTCCGGTATGGCTACACCTTC | CSARTPALRYGYTF
- | TRBJ2-3 | TRBV20-1 | - | TGCAGTGCTATCGGGACGGCCGCTAGCACAGATACGCAGTATTTT | CSAIGTAASTDTQYF
- | TRBJ1-2 | TRBV27 | many | TGTGCCAGCAGTCAAACTAACTATGGCTACACCTTC | CASSQTNYGYTF
TRBD1 | TRBJ2-7 | TRBV10-3 | many | TGTGCCAGACGACAGGGCAATTCCTACGAGCAGTACTTC | CARRQGNSYEQYF
- | TRBJ1-1 | TRBV30 | many | TGTGCCTGGAGTGGGCAGGAGAACACTGAAGCTTTCTTT | CAWSGQENTEAFF
- | TRBJ1-2 | TRBV5-1 | many | TGCGCCAGCAGCCACGGAGGAGGGCCTACTAACTATGGCTACACCTTC | CASSHGGGPTNYGYTF
TRBD1 | TRBJ2-5 | TRBV18 | many | TGTGCCAGCTCACCGACAGGGATGGGGGAGACCCAGTACTTC | CASSPTGMGETQYF
- | TRBJ2-1 | TRBV11-2 | many | TGTGCCAGCAGCCTTCTGACAGCACCGCACAATGAGCAGTTCTTC | CASSLLTAPHNEQFF
TRBD1 | TRBJ1-2 | TRBV20-1 | many | TGCAGTGCTAGTGGGACAGGGAAACGCTACACCTTC | CSASGTGKRYTF
TRBD2 | TRBJ2-3 | TRBV7-3 | few | TGTGCCAGCAGCTTAGTAGCGGGGGAGCACGATACGCAGTATTTT | CASSLVAGEHDTQYF
TRBD1 | TRBJ2-4 | TRBV7-2 | - | TGTGCCAGCAGCTTAGCCACAGGGGCGGCCAAAAACATTCAGTACTTC | CASSLATGAAKNIQYF
- | TRBJ2-2 | TRBV5-1 | many | TGCGCCAGCAGCTTGGGTATCACCGGGGAGCTGTTTTTT | CASSLGITGELFF
TRBD2 | TRBJ2-1 | TRBV4-1 | many | TGCGCCAGCAGCCGCGGACTAGCGGGGGGGCCAGGGTCCTACAATGAGCAGTTCTTC | CASSRGLAGGPGSYNEQFF
- | TRBJ1-5 | TRBV19 | many | TGTGCCACCTCGAAGGGGAGGAGCAATCAGCCCCAGCATTTT | CATSKGRSNQPQHF
- | TRBJ2-7 | TRBV18 | few | TGTGCCAGCTCACCAGTAAGGGAGTACGAGCAGTACTTC | CASSPVREYEQYF
- | TRBJ2-7 | TRBV4-2 | many | TGTGCCAGCAGCCAAGGGACCAACACCCGCCTCTACGAGCAGTACTTC | CASSQGTNTRLYEQYF
TRBD2 | TRBJ2-3 | TRBV2 | - | TGTGCCAGCAGGAGTTTCGGACTAGCGGGGGTTTCCACAGATACGCAGTATTTT | CASRSFGLAGVSTDTQYF
- | TRBJ1-4 | TRBV20-1 | few | TGCAGTGCTAGAGATAGCCCTCACTCAGGGAAGAGGAAAAAACTGTTTTTT | CSARDSPHSGKRKKLFF
TRBD1 | TRBJ2-7 | TRBV10-3 | - | TGTGCCATCAGAGACAGGGGGTACGAGCAGTACTTC | CAIRDRGYEQYF
- | TRBJ1-5 | TRBV7-6 | many | TGTGCCAGCAGTCCCCCGGGTCAGCCCCAGCATTTT | CASSPPGQPQHF
TRBD1 | TRBJ2-7 | TRBV6-5 | many | TGTGCCAGCAGTTACGGGCCAGGGGGCGCCTACGAGCAGTACTTC | CASSYGPGGAYEQYF
TRBD1 | TRBJ2-1 | TRBV14 | many | TGTGCCAGCAGCCAACTGACAGGGGCGCCGAGTCATGAGCAGTTCTTC | CASSQLTGAPSHEQFF
- | TRBJ2-3 | TRBV7-2 | few | TGTGCCAGCAGCTTAGGGTTGCGGGTCACAGATACGCAGTATTTT | CASSLGLRVTDTQYF
TRBD2 | TRBJ2-3 | TRBV3-1 | many | TGTGCCAGCAGCCAGCGGACTAGCTCTGGTGGTACGCAGTATTTT | CASSQRTSSGGTQYF
TRBD1 | TRBJ2-5 | TRBV20-1 | - | TGCAGTGCTAGTTGGATTGGGACAGGTCAAGAGACCCAGTACTTC | CSASWIGTGQETQYF
- | TRBJ1-3 | TRBV13 | many | TGTGCCAGCAGCCCGGACTCTGGAAACACCATATATTTT | CASSPDSGNTIYF
- | TRBJ1-1 | TRBV9 | many | TGTGCCAGCAGCGTAGCTACGCAGGGCGAAGCTTTCTTT | CASSVATQGEAFF
TRBD1 | TRBJ1-1 | TRBV6-2/TRBV6-3 | few | TGTGCCAGCACCGGAGGACAGGGGGCGACTGAAGCTTTCTTT | CASTGGQGATEAFF